Listed below are T cell receptor beta chains from one sample, sequenced in a study of blood T cell repertoires in COVID-19. Libraries were prepared by immunoSEQ multiplex PCR; TCRdb keeps only in-frame clonotypes and omits some of them. The table has some 270,000 clones, more than 75% seen once. Sequencing was carried out using PBMCs or T cells enriched from blood (not recorded which). The receptors originated from a woman between 50 and 59 years old who had been exposed to COVID-19. CDR3s include the opening cysteine and the closing phenylalanine or tryptophan. D genes are given only for firm matches. Rows give clone size only sometimes, using once, few, many, or a class for an expanded clone.

.	.	TRBV3-1/TRBV3-2	12	TRBJ2-1	CASSQGDNEQFF	TGTGCCAGCAGCCAAGGAGACAATGAGCAGTTCTTC
.	.	TRBV14	14	TRBJ1-2	CASSQGRGEYGYTF	TGTGCCAGCAGCCAAGGTCGGGGGGAGTATGGCTACACCTTC
TRBD2	.	TRBV29-1	12	TRBJ2-5	CSVDAGVETQYF	TGCAGCGTTGACGCGGGGGTAGAGACCCAGTACTTC
.	.	TRBV7-9	15	TRBJ2-1	CASSLNRLFGNEQFF	TGTGCCAGCAGCTTAAATCGGCTCTTCGGGAATGAGCAGTTCTTC
.	.	TRBV7-9	12	TRBJ1-5	CASSLGAQPQHF	TGTGCCAGCAGCTTAGGGGCGCAGCCCCAGCATTTT
.	.	TRBV27	17	TRBJ1-6	CASSPDWSGSYNSPLHF	TGTGCCAGCAGTCCCGATTGGAGCGGATCCTATAATTCACCCCTCCACTTT
.	.	TRBV5-6	15	TRBJ1-6	CASSLPTSGGSTLHF	TGTGCCAGCAGCTTGCCCACGTCCGGGGGGTCCACCCTCCACTTT
.	.	TRBV19	16	TRBJ1-5	CASSMTTGLSNQPQHF	TGTGCCAGTAGTATGACAACAGGGCTTAGCAATCAGCCCCAGCATTTT
.	.	TRBV5-1	12	TRBJ2-7	CASSFGDYEQYF	TGCGCCAGCAGCTTCGGAGATTACGAGCAGTACTTC
TRBD1	.	TRBV27	14	TRBJ1-1	CASSTRQGRTEAFF	TGTGCCAGCAGTACCCGACAGGGGAGGACTGAAGCTTTCTTT
TRBD2	.	TRBV5-4	18	TRBJ2-2	CASSLGLLAGGNTGELFF	TGTGCCAGCAGCTTGGGCCTACTAGCGGGGGGAAACACCGGGGAGCTGTTTTTT
.	.	TRBV5-1	15	TRBJ1-4	CASSLGGGINEKLFF	TGCGCCAGCAGCTTGGGAGGGGGTATTAATGAAAAACTGTTTTTT
.	.	TRBV19	14	TRBJ2-3	CASKADGYTDTQYF	TGTGCCAGTAAAGCGGACGGTTACACAGATACGCAGTATTTT
TRBD1	.	TRBV19	13	TRBJ1-1	CASSIRGQSEAFF	TGTGCCAGTAGTATAAGGGGACAGAGTGAAGCTTTCTTT
.	.	TRBV2	10	TRBJ2-3	CASTRGTQYF	TGTGCCAGCACGCGAGGTACGCAGTATTTT
.	.	TRBV5-8	13	TRBJ1-1	CASSPTANTEAFF	TGTGCCAGCAGCCCTACAGCGAACACTGAAGCTTTCTTT
TRBD2	.	TRBV9	15	TRBJ2-1	CASSVGTSGNNEQFF	TGTGCCAGCAGCGTAGGGACTAGCGGGAACAATGAGCAGTTCTTC
.	.	TRBV4-1	17	TRBJ2-1	CASSQDQERSSYNEQFF	TGCGCCAGCAGCCAAGATCAAGAGCGGAGCTCCTACAATGAGCAGTTCTTC
TRBD2	few	TRBV13	14	TRBJ2-1	CASRRRLAGNEQFF	TGTGCCAGCCGAAGGCGACTAGCGGGCAATGAGCAGTTCTTC
.	.	TRBV6-2/TRBV6-3	19	TRBJ2-6	CASSKKTGQFSSGANVLTF	TGTGCCAGCAGTAAGAAGACAGGCCAATTCAGCTCTGGGGCCAACGTCCTGACTTTC
.	.	TRBV18	15	TRBJ1-5	CASSPGGGSNQPQHF	TGTGCCAGCTCACCTGGGGGGGGGAGCAATCAGCCCCAGCATTTT
TRBD1	.	TRBV19	12	TRBJ1-3	CASSDRVNTIYF	TGTGCCAGTAGTGACAGGGTAAACACCATATATTTT
.	.	TRBV18	15	TRBJ2-3	CASSPPSYSTDTQYF	TGTGCCAGCTCACCACCGTCCTATAGCACAGATACGCAGTATTTT
TRBD2	.	TRBV9	17	TRBJ2-1	CASSVEVDGGIYNEQFF	TGTGCCAGCAGCGTAGAAGTGGACGGGGGGATTTACAATGAGCAGTTCTTC